Listed below are T cell receptor beta chains from one sample, sequenced in a study of OX40 agonist ivuxolimab in advanced cancers. TCRdb's table, derived via immunoSEQ multiplex PCR, lists solely in-frame clones and lacks some. The table lists some 96,000 clones, less than 95% of them singletons. This specimen was CD4+ or CD8+ T cells sorted from blood, taken in a trial of the OX40 agonist ivuxolimab. The receptors shown here come from an adult with an advanced solid tumor such as melanoma, head and neck, liver or kidney cancer. CDR3s leave out the opening cysteine and the closing phenylalanine or tryptophan.

cdr3_aa: ASTRDPASTDTQY; cdr3_length: 13; j_call: TRBJ2-3; v_call: TRBV19
cdr3_aa: ASSRYSGPGNEQF; cdr3_length: 13; j_call: TRBJ2-1; v_call: TRBV13
cdr3_aa: ASSLDEQF; cdr3_length: 8; j_call: TRBJ2-1; v_call: TRBV11-3
cdr3_aa: ASSEGGSNQPQH; cdr3_length: 12; j_call: TRBJ1-5; v_call: TRBV2
cdr3_aa: ASYNRARSEQF; cdr3_length: 11; j_call: TRBJ2-1; v_call: TRBV5-1
cdr3_aa: ASSGAQVNWETQY; cdr3_length: 13; j_call: TRBJ2-5; v_call: TRBV6-1
cdr3_aa: ASSELGAGANVLT; cdr3_length: 13; j_call: TRBJ2-6; v_call: TRBV25-1
cdr3_aa: ASRPWTGGVYEQY; cdr3_length: 13; j_call: TRBJ2-7; v_call: TRBV6-5
cdr3_aa: ASQEVSYEQY; cdr3_length: 10; j_call: TRBJ2-7; v_call: TRBV6-6
cdr3_aa: ASSMSRWY; cdr3_length: 8; j_call: TRBJ2-7; v_call: TRBV21-1
cdr3_aa: ASSLGQASHGYT; cdr3_length: 12; j_call: TRBJ1-2; v_call: TRBV28
cdr3_aa: ASSLGLAGDRSEQF; cdr3_length: 14; j_call: TRBJ2-1; v_call: TRBV7-6
cdr3_aa: ASSDNSNQPQH; cdr3_length: 11; j_call: TRBJ1-5; v_call: TRBV6-1
cdr3_aa: ASSLSRDYNEQF; cdr3_length: 12; j_call: TRBJ2-1; v_call: TRBV7-9
cdr3_aa: ASREGDQPQH; cdr3_length: 10; j_call: TRBJ1-5; v_call: TRBV6-1
cdr3_aa: ASSLTGDSYEQY; cdr3_length: 12; j_call: TRBJ2-7; v_call: TRBV18
cdr3_aa: ASSFKVREAF; cdr3_length: 10; j_call: TRBJ1-1; v_call: TRBV28
cdr3_aa: ASSLWGGRAYEQY; cdr3_length: 13; j_call: TRBJ2-7; v_call: TRBV28
cdr3_aa: ASSILAEQETQY; cdr3_length: 12; j_call: TRBJ2-5; v_call: TRBV5-4
cdr3_aa: ASSSDIGEQY; cdr3_length: 10; j_call: TRBJ2-7; v_call: TRBV11-3
cdr3_aa: SVEDTVTGGRFGYT; cdr3_length: 14; j_call: TRBJ1-2; v_call: TRBV29-1
cdr3_aa: AWSVGQSSGNTIY; cdr3_length: 13; j_call: TRBJ1-3; v_call: TRBV30
cdr3_aa: ASSLDTLYGYT; cdr3_length: 11; j_call: TRBJ1-2; v_call: TRBV4-2
cdr3_aa: ASSRLPTGGYEKLF; cdr3_length: 14; j_call: TRBJ1-4; v_call: TRBV4-1
cdr3_aa: ASSPGPPSEQY; cdr3_length: 11; j_call: TRBJ2-7; v_call: TRBV28
cdr3_aa: ASSFLGDNTEAF; cdr3_length: 12; j_call: TRBJ1-1; v_call: TRBV27
cdr3_aa: ASSLRTSATDTQY; cdr3_length: 13; j_call: TRBJ2-3; v_call: TRBV7-9
cdr3_aa: ASSFDLPSSYEQY; cdr3_length: 13; j_call: TRBJ2-7; v_call: TRBV5-1
cdr3_aa: ASSLVASNTGELF; cdr3_length: 13; j_call: TRBJ2-2; v_call: TRBV7-2
cdr3_aa: ASSLVGTPSTDTQY; cdr3_length: 14; j_call: TRBJ2-3; v_call: TRBV7-2
cdr3_aa: ASSLGTGLGNTQY; cdr3_length: 13; j_call: TRBJ2-3; v_call: TRBV2
cdr3_aa: ASSQVLGGLETQY; cdr3_length: 13; j_call: TRBJ2-5; v_call: TRBV4-2
cdr3_aa: ASSSQSGPQH; cdr3_length: 10; j_call: TRBJ1-5; v_call: TRBV7-9
cdr3_aa: SVDLTGYNEQF; cdr3_length: 11; j_call: TRBJ2-1; v_call: TRBV29-1
cdr3_aa: ASSIVQGAPGYT; cdr3_length: 12; j_call: TRBJ1-2; v_call: TRBV19
cdr3_aa: ASSVGTDYSPLH; cdr3_length: 12; j_call: TRBJ1-6; v_call: TRBV7-8
cdr3_aa: ASSLTRDRENEQF; cdr3_length: 13; j_call: TRBJ2-1; v_call: TRBV7-3
cdr3_aa: ASSFAGLYGYT; cdr3_length: 11; j_call: TRBJ1-2; v_call: TRBV7-9
cdr3_aa: ASSLRTGQETQY; cdr3_length: 12; j_call: TRBJ2-5; v_call: TRBV7-9
cdr3_aa: ASTFWDRAGELF; cdr3_length: 12; j_call: TRBJ2-2; v_call: TRBV7-9